The present T cell receptor beta chain was sequenced within a study of cytomegalovirus exposure and HLA in healthy donors. On this clone itself: What it binds is not known.

General study results and limits: Available immune exposure information was restricted to CMV serostatus only.

V was pared by 3 bases and J by 2 bases, with 4 bases of the junction left unmatched. The CDR3 covers 15 residues. CDR1 is KGHSH, CDR2 LQKENI, per germline. Researchers ran the PCR with 60 Vbeta and 13 Jbeta primers. Libraries were prepared by immunoSEQ multiplex PCR; TCRdb keeps only in-frame clonotypes and omits some of them. The sample lists about 130,000 clones; approximately 71% were seen once. Input material: PBMCs. V gene TRBV18 combines with J gene TRBJ2-5, with 9 positions matching TRBD2. This clonotype was sampled from a man aged 25 to 40 in good health and CMV-seronegative. The CDR3 loop reads CASSPSTSGQETQYF. DNA for the CDR3: TGTGCCAGCTCACCTTCGACTAGCGGTCAAGAGACCCAGTACTTC.